This TCR beta chain came from a study of CD8+ T cells in alopecia areata. As the sequencing template, cDNA was produced by extracting RNA and reverse transcribing it. Produced via immunoSEQ multiplex PCR; TCRdb's table is partial and in-frame only. The table includes 150,000 to 200,000 clones, 67% detected once. The CDR3 spans 14 residues. V was clipped by 3 bases and J by 10 bases, with 18 bases between them. Germline assignment: CDR1 GTSNPN and CDR2 SVGIG (reference sequence). This specimen was CD8+ T cells sorted from blood, taken at week 0. The V and J genes are TRBV30 and TRBJ2-2; D tentatively reads TRBD1 or TRBD2 (6 bases each). The source is a human donor with alopecia areata. For the CDR3, the DNA is TGTGCCTGGAGCCGAGGAGGGGGGAACGAGGAGCTGTTTTTT. As protein: CAWSRGGGNEELFF. Full variable domain (outside the CDR3, taken from reference TRBV30 and TRBJ2-2): SQTIHQWPATLVQPVGSPLSLECTVEGTSNPNLYWYRQAAGRGLQLLFYSVGIGQISSEVPQNLSASRPQDRQFILSSKKLLLSDSGFYLCAWSRGGGNEELFFGEGSRLTVL.